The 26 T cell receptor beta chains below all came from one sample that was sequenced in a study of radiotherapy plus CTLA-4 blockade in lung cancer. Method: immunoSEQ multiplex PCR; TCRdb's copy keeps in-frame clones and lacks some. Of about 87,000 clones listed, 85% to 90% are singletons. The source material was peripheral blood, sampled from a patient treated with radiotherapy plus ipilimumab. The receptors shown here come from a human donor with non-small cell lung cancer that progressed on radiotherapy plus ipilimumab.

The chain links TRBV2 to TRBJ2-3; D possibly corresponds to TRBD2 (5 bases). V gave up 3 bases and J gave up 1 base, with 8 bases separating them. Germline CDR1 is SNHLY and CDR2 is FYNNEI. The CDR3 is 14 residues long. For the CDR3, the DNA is TGTGCCAGCAGTGATGGACTCGGCACAGATACGCAGTATTTT. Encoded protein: CASSDGLGTDTQYF.

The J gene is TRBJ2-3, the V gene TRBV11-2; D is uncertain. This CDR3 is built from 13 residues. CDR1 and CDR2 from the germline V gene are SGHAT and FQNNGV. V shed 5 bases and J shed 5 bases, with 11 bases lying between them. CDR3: CASSTAWGDTQYF. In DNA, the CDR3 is TGTGCCAGCAGCACCGCTTGGGGAGATACGCAGTATTTT.

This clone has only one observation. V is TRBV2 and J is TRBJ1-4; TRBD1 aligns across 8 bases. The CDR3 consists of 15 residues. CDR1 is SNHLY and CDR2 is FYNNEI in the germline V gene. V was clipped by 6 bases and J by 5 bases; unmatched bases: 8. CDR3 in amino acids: CASRASDRGNEKLFF. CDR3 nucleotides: TGTGCCAGCAGAGCCTCCGACAGGGGAAATGAAAAACTGTTTTTT. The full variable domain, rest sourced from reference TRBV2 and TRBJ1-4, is EPEVTQTPSHQVTQMGQEVILRCVPISNHLYFYWYRQILGQKVEFLVSFYNNEISEKSEIFDDQFSVERPDGSNFTLKIRSTKLEDSAMYFCASRASDRGNEKLFFGSGTQLSVL.

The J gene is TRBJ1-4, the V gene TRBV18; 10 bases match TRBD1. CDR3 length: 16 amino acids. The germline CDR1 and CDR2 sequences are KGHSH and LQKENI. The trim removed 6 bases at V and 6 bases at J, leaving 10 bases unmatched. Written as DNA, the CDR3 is TGTGCCAGCTCCCTTCGTCGACAGGGGGCTGATGAAAAACTGTTTTTT. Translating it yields CASSLRRQGADEKLFF.

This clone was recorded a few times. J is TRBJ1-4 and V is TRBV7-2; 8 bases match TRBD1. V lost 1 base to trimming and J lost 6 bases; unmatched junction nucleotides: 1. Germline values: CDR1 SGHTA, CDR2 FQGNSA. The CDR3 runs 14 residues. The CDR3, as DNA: TGTGCCAGCAGCTTAGAGACAGGGGATGAAAAACTGTTTTTT. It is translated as CASSLETGDEKLFF.

The CDR3 DNA follows: TGTGCCAGCAGTTTAGATAGGGGAGCTGGCTCCTACGAGCAGTACTTC. Protein product: CASSLDRGAGSYEQYF. V and J are TRBV28 and TRBJ2-7; perhaps D is TRBD1 or TRBD2 (5 bases each). Germline-derived CDR1 and CDR2 are MDHEN and SYDVKM. V dropped 2 bases and J dropped 0 bases, with 14 bases sitting between them. CDR3 size: 16 residues.

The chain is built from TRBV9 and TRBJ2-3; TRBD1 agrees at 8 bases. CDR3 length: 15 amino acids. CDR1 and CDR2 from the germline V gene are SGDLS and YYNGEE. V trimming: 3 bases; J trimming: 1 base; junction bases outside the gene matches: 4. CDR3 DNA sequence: TGTGCCAGCAGCGGGACAGGGATGGGCACAGATACGCAGTATTTT. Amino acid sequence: CASSGTGMGTDTQYF.

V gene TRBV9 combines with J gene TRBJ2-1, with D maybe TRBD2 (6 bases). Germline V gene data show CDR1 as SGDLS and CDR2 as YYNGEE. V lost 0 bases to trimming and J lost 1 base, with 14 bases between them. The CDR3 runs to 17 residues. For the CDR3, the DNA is TGTGCCAGCAGCGTAGTCGACCTAGCGATTTCCTACAATGAGCAGTTCTTC. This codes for CASSVVDLAISYNEQFF.

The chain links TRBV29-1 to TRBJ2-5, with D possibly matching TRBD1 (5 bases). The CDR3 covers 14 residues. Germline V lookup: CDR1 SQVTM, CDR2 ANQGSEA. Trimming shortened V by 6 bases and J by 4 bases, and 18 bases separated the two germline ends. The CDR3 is CSVLRSRVGETQYF. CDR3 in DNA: TGCAGCGTCCTGCGGAGCAGGGTGGGAGAGACCCAGTACTTC.

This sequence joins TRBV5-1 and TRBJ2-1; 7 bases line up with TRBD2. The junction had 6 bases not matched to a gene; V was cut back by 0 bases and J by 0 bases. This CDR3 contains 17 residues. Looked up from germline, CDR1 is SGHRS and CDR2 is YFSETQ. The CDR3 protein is CASSLGLAESSYNEQFF. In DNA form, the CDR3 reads TGCGCCAGCAGCTTGGGCCTAGCGGAAAGCTCCTACAATGAGCAGTTCTTC.

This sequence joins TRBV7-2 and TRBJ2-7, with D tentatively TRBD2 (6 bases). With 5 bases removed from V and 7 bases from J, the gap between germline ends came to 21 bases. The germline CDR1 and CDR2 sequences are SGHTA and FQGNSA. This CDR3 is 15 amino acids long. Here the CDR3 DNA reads TGTGCCAGCAGCCCGGGTACGGGACTTGCCGTGGAGCAGTACTTC. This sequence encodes CASSPGTGLAVEQYF.

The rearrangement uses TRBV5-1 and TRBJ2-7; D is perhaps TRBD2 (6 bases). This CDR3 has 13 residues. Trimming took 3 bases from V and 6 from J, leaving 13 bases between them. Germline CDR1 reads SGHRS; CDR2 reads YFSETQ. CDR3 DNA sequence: TGCGCCAGCAGCTCGGGGGAGTGGGTCGAGCAGTACTTC. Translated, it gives CASSSGEWVEQYF.

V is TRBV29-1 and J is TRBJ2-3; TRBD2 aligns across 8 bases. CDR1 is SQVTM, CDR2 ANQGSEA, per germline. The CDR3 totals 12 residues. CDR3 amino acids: CSSGLGTDTQYF. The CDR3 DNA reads TGCAGTTCGGGACTAGGCACAGATACGCAGTATTTT.

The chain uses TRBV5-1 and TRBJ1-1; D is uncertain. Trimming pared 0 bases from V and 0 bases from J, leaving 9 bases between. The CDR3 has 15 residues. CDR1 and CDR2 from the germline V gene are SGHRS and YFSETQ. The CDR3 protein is CASSLVVGVNTEAFF. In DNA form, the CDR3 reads TGCGCCAGCAGCTTGGTTGTCGGAGTGAACACTGAAGCTTTCTTT.

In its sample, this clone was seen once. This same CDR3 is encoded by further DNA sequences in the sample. Here the CDR3 DNA reads TGTGCCAGCAGCCTAGGGGGGAGTACTGAAGCTTTCTTT. Translation gives CASSLGGSTEAFF. The chain links TRBV9 to TRBJ1-1; a weak D match, TRBD1 (6 bases). Germline CDR1 and CDR2: SGDLS and YYNGEE. The CDR3 sequence is 13 residues long. V was clipped by 4 bases and J by 5 bases, with 12 bases between them.

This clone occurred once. CDR3 coding DNA: TGTGCCAGCAACCGACAATCTGGCCCCGGAAACACCATATATTTT. Amino acids: CASNRQSGPGNTIYF. The chain uses TRBV5-5 and TRBJ1-3; the D is unclear. Looked up from germline, CDR1 is SGHKS and CDR2 is YYEKEE (reference sequence). The CDR3 has 15 residues. Trimming shortened V by 6 bases and J by 4 bases, and 17 bases separated the two germline ends.

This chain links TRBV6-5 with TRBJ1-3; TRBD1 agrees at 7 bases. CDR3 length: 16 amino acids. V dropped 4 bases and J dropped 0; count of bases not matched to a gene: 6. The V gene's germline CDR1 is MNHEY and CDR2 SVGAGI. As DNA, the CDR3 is TGTGCCAGCAGTTTCCGGGACAGCCTCTCTGGAAACACCATATATTTT. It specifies CASSFRDSLSGNTIYF.

CDR3 nucleotide sequence: TGTGCCAGTAGTATAGAAGCGGGAGCCACCTACGAGCAGTACTTC. This sequence encodes CASSIEAGATYEQYF. J is TRBJ2-7 and V is TRBV19; 8 bases match TRBD2. There are 15 residues in the CDR3. The germline CDR1 and CDR2 sequences are LNHDA and SQIVND (reference sequence). The J segment lost 2 bases and the V segment lost 0 bases, leaving 3 bases of the junction unmatched.

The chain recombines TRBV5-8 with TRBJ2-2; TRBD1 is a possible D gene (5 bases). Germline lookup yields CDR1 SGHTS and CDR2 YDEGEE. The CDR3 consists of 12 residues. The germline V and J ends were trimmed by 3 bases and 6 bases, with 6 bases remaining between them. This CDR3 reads CASSWGPGELFF. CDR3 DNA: TGTGCCAGCAGCTGGGGCCCCGGGGAGCTGTTTTTT.

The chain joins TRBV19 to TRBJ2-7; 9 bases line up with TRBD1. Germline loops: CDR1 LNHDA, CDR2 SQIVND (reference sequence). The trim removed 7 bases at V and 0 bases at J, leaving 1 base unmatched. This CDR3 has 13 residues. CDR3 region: CASTTGGSYEQYF. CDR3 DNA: TGTGCCAGTACGACAGGGGGCTCCTACGAGCAGTACTTC.

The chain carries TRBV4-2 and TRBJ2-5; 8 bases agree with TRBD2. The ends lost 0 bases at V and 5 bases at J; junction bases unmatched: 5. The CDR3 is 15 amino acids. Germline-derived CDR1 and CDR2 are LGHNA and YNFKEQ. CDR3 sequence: CASSQERGGLETQYF. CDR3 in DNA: TGTGCCAGCAGCCAAGAACGGGGGGGCTTGGAGACCCAGTACTTC.

CDR3 residues: CASRALTGAGGYTF. The CDR3 nucleotides are TGTGCCAGCAGGGCCCTTACAGGGGCGGGTGGCTACACCTTC. V is TRBV27 and J is TRBJ1-2, with TRBD1 identical over 7 bases. Germline V gives CDR1 MNHEY, CDR2 SMNVEV (reference sequence). The CDR3 extends over 14 amino acids. V was clipped by 6 bases and J by 7 bases; unmatched bases: 11.

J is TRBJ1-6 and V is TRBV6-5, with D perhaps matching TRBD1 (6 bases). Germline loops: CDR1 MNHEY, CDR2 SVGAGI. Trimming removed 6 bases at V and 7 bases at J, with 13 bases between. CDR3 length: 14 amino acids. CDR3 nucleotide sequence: TGTGCCAGCAGACAGGGACTCCTAAATTCACCCCTCCACTTT. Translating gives CASRQGLLNSPLHF.

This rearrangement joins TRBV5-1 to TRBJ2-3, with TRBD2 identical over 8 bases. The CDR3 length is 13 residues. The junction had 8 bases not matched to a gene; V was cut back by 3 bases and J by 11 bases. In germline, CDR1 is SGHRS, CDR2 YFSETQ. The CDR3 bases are TGCGCCAGCAGCTCCGATCTAGCGGGTTGGCAGTATTTT. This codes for CASSSDLAGWQYF. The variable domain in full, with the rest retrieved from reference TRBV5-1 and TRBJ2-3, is KAGVTQTPRYLIKTRGQQVTLSCSPISGHRSVSWYQQTPGQGLQFLFEYFSETQRNKGNFPGRFSGRQFSNSRSEMNVSTLELGDSALYLCASSSDLAGWQYFGPGTRLTVL.

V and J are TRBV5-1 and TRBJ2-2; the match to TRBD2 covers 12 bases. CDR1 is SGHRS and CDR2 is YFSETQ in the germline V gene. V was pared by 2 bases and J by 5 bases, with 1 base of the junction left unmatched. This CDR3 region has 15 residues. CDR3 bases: TGCGCCAGCAGCTTTGGACTAGCGGGGACCGGGGAGCTGTTTTTT. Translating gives CASSFGLAGTGELFF.

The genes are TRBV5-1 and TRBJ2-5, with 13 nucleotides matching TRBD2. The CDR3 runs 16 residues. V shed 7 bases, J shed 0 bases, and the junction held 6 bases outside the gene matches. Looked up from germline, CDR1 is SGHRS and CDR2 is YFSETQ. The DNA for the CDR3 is TGCGCCAGCCGGACTAGCGGGGGCCGGTACCAAGAGACCCAGTACTTC. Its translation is CASRTSGGRYQETQYF.